What follows are 12 T cell receptor beta chains derived from one specimen sequenced in a study of T cells in localized non-small cell lung cancer. TCRdb's table, derived via immunoSEQ multiplex PCR, lists solely in-frame clones and lacks some. The sample lists around 25,000 clones, roughly 90% occurring once. This specimen was peripheral blood, taken before any cancer treatment. Receptor source: a man aged 35-75 years with stage III squamous cell lung carcinoma.

J is TRBJ1-2 and V is TRBV15; 8 bases line up with TRBD1. The V gene end was trimmed by 1 base and the J gene end by 0 bases; junction bases not matched to a gene: 1. Germline V gene data show CDR1 as LNHNV and CDR2 as YYDKDF (reference sequence). The CDR3 runs 15 residues. The DNA for the CDR3 is TGTGCCACCAGCAGAGGGGACAGGTCTAACTATGGCTACACCTTC. Translating gives CATSRGDRSNYGYTF. The full variable domain, with the rest looked up from reference TRBV15 and TRBJ1-2, is DAMVIQNPRYQVTQFGKPVTLSCSQTLNHNVMYWYQQKSSQAPKLLFHYYDKDFNNEADTPDNFQSRRPNTSFCFLDIRSPGLGDTAMYLCATSRGDRSNYGYTFGSGTRLTVV.

This chain joins TRBV4-2 and TRBJ1-6; 9 nucleotides agree with TRBD1. The CDR3 is made up of 15 amino acids. Germline CDR1 reads LGHNA; CDR2 reads YNFKEQ. V lost 0 bases, J lost 8 bases, and 2 bases stayed unmatched. CDR3 in DNA: TGTGCCAGCAGCCAAGAGGGGACAGGGTATTCACCCCTCCACTTT. Residues: CASSQEGTGYSPLHF.

V is TRBV5-1 and J is TRBJ1-2; 10 bases agree with TRBD1. This CDR3 region has 14 residues. J gave up 5 bases and V 6 bases, and 7 bases lay outside the gene matches. The germline V gene has CDR1 SGHRS and CDR2 YFSETQ. CDR3 nucleotide sequence: TGCGCCAGCAACCCCGGGACAGGGGTTTATGGCTACACCTTC. The encoded protein is CASNPGTGVYGYTF.

The CDR3 sequence is CASSRGGYEQYF. The CDR3 bases are TGTGCCAGCAGTAGGGGGGGCTACGAGCAGTACTTC. The V gene is TRBV6-1, the J gene TRBJ2-7; tentative D call: TRBD2 (7 bases). This CDR3 is built from 12 residues. CDR1 is MNHNS, CDR2 SASEGT, per germline. Trimming removed 5 bases at V and 3 bases at J, with 8 bases between.

This chain uses TRBV21-1 with TRBJ1-1; TRBD1 is the table's D call and was not checked against the DNA. TRBV21-1 is tagged as a pseudogene. CDR3 length: 14 residues. Written as DNA, the CDR3 is TGTGCCAGCAGCAAATCCCAGTTGAACACTGAAGCTTTCTTT. Translating it yields CASSKSQLNTEAFF.

V gene TRBV4-3 combines with J gene TRBJ2-5; no clear D gene. Germline V gives CDR1 LGHNA, CDR2 YSLEER. The CDR3 is 13 amino acids. With 1 base removed from V and 3 bases from J, the gap between germline ends came to 6 bases. In DNA form, the CDR3 reads TGCGCCAGCAGCCAAGCCCAGGAAGAGACCCAGTACTTC. Its translation is CASSQAQEETQYF.

This chain links TRBV15 with TRBJ2-1; D may be TRBD1 (6 bases). The V end was cut by 4 bases, the J end by 5 bases, with 15 bases between. The CDR3 extends over 15 amino acids. Germline V CDR1 and CDR2: LNHNV, YYDKDF (reference sequence). The CDR3 DNA follows: TGTGCCACCAGCATAGGGCAGGGGCTCGACAATGAGCAGTTCTTC. It translates to CATSIGQGLDNEQFF.

The count of this clone is one. The CDR3 sequence is CASRGLAGTNEQFF. CDR3 nucleotide sequence: TGTGCCAGCAGGGGACTAGCGGGAACCAATGAGCAGTTCTTC. J is TRBJ2-1 and V is TRBV4-2, with TRBD2 matching over 13 bases. The length of the CDR3 is 14 residues. CDR1 and CDR2 from the germline V gene are LGHNA and YNFKEQ. V lost 6 bases and J lost 6; bases outside the gene matches: 2.

The genes are TRBV4-2 and TRBJ2-5; TRBD2 might be the D (6 bases). Trimming left V 2 bases short and J 5 bases short, with 9 bases between. CDR1 LGHNA and CDR2 YNFKEQ come from the germline V gene. The CDR3 is made up of 13 amino acids. The CDR3 is CASSQREYETQYF. CDR3 bases: TGTGCCAGCAGCCAACGGGAGTATGAGACCCAGTACTTC.

This sequence joins TRBV18 and TRBJ2-3; no clear D. Between the trimmed V and J ends, which lost 5 bases and 10 bases, there was a span of 16 bases. The CDR3 is made up of 13 amino acids. The germline gives CDR1 KGHSH, CDR2 LQKENI. This chain's CDR3 is CASSAPERLPQYF. The CDR3 nucleotides read TGTGCCAGCTCAGCCCCCGAACGGCTTCCGCAGTATTTT.

In DNA, the CDR3 is TGTGCCAGCAGCTTTCTACGGACTAGCGGGAGGAGGGATGAGCAGTTCTTC. Its translation is CASSFLRTSGRRDEQFF. The genes are TRBV7-2 and TRBJ2-1, with 14 bases that match TRBD2. With 3 bases clipped from V and 8 bases from J, the junction kept 9 bases outside the gene matches. Germline V gene data show CDR1 as SGHTA and CDR2 as FQGNSA. This CDR3 contains 17 residues.

The chain has TRBV18 and TRBJ2-1, with 12 bases matching TRBD1. This CDR3 comprises 17 residues. CDR1 is KGHSH and CDR2 is LQKENI in the germline V gene. J gave up 6 bases and V 3 bases, and 9 bases lay outside the gene matches. The CDR3, as DNA: TGTGCCAGCTCACCTAAGGGGGACAGGGGGCGCGGCAATGAGCAGTTCTTC. This sequence encodes CASSPKGDRGRGNEQFF.